One and the same sample provided the 20 T cell receptor beta chains below, sequenced in a study of beta chain features in type 1 diabetes. Expressed TCRB transcripts were sequenced because the entire RNA isolate underwent reverse transcription. Sequencing used immunoSEQ multiplex PCR; TCRdb keeps in-frame clones, though not all of them. Among 140,000 to 150,000 clones listed, around 50% were seen once. Material: Tregs from blood. The receptors originated from a man between 18 and 35 years old in good health.

The chain employs TRBV29-1 and TRBJ2-5, with TRBD2 identical over 7 bases. The J call may be in error: the DNA end matches TRBJ2-7 better. Germline V lookup: CDR1 SQVTM, CDR2 ANQGSEA. The CDR3 loop spans 16 amino acids. This CDR3 reads CSVETPATSRPYEQYF. CDR3 DNA: TGCAGCGTTGAAACCCCCGCGACTAGCCGCCCCTACGAGCAGTACTTC.

The V call is TRBV5-1, the J call TRBJ2-4, with 8 bases fitting TRBD1. The CDR3 loop spans 15 amino acids. The germline V gene encodes CDR1 SGHRS and CDR2 YFSETQ. After removal of 3 bases from V and 11 bases from J, the junction contained 13 bases not matched to a gene. CDR3 residues: CASSSGTGPGEVQYF. In DNA form, the CDR3 reads TGCGCCAGCAGCTCCGGGACAGGCCCCGGGGAGGTTCAGTACTTC.

V and J are TRBV2 and TRBJ2-1; 7 bases are a match to TRBD2. Germline V gives CDR1 SNHLY, CDR2 FYNNEI. The J segment lost 4 bases and the V segment lost 7 bases, leaving 10 bases of the junction unmatched. The CDR3 is 15 residues long. The CDR3: CASTLWRGGYNEQFF. The DNA for the CDR3 is TGTGCCAGCACCTTATGGAGGGGAGGGTACAATGAGCAGTTCTTC. Complete variable domain (other parts from reference TRBV2 and TRBJ2-1): EPEVTQTPSHQVTQMGQEVILRCVPISNHLYFYWYRQILGQKVEFLVSFYNNEISEKSEIFDDQFSVERPDGSNFTLKIRSTKLEDSAMYFCASTLWRGGYNEQFFGPGTRLTVL.

CDR3 residues: CASSLRPGHYEQYF. The CDR3, as DNA: TGCGCCAGCAGCTTGCGTCCAGGGCACTACGAGCAGTACTTC. The J gene is TRBJ2-7, the V gene TRBV5-1, with TRBD1 as a possible D gene (5 bases). The CDR3 has 14 amino acids. Deletions cut 1 base from V and 3 bases from J, with 11 bases between. Germline CDR1 and CDR2: SGHRS and YFSETQ.

The J gene is TRBJ1-4, the V gene TRBV18; D is unclear. CDR1 is KGHSH, CDR2 LQKENI, per germline. The CDR3 covers 14 residues. The ends were cut back, 3 bases at V and 6 bases at J, with 11 bases in the middle. The CDR3 DNA follows: TGTGCCAGCTCACCGGTGGCGGGAGATGAAAAACTGTTTTTT. Its translation: CASSPVAGDEKLFF.

The V call is TRBV15, the J call TRBJ2-2; D not resolved. V lost 1 base to trimming and J lost 6 bases, with 3 bases between them. Germline lookup yields CDR1 LNHNV and CDR2 YYDKDF (reference sequence). The CDR3 totals 12 residues. CDR3 sequence: CATSRVAGELFF. CDR3 coding DNA: TGTGCCACCAGCAGAGTCGCCGGGGAGCTGTTTTTT.

The rearrangement joins TRBV29-1 to TRBJ1-1; the D is unclear. From germline, CDR1 is SQVTM and CDR2 ANQGSEA. The CDR3 extends over 13 amino acids. Trimming pared 7 bases from V and 3 bases from J, leaving 15 bases between. The CDR3 region has the DNA TGCAGCGCCACCGAGCAAGAGGACACTGAAGCTTTCTTT. Encoded protein: CSATEQEDTEAFF.

This chain uses TRBV4-2 with TRBJ1-2; 9 bases match TRBD1. This CDR3 spans 16 amino acids. With V trimmed by 4 bases and J by 5 bases, 11 bases remained unmatched. In germline, CDR1 is LGHNA, CDR2 YNFKEQ. The CDR3 DNA reads as TGTGCCAGCAGCCGGGCCTCCGGGACAGGGATATATGGCTACACCTTC. Translating gives CASSRASGTGIYGYTF.

In this sample, this clone turned up a few times. This chain joins TRBV10-3 and TRBJ1-1, with 7 bases identical to TRBD1. Germline V CDR1 and CDR2: ENHRY, SYGVKD. V lost 4 bases and J lost 1; bases outside the gene matches: 6. This CDR3 comprises 15 residues. CDR3 sequence: CAISAERGPNTEAFF. DNA of the CDR3: TGTGCCATCAGTGCGGAGAGGGGGCCGAACACTGAAGCTTTCTTT.

This rearrangement joins TRBV19 to TRBJ2-7; D call uncertain. The length of the CDR3 is 13 residues. CDR1 and CDR2 from the germline V gene are LNHDA and SQIVND (reference sequence). The ends were cut back, 3 bases at V and 2 bases at J, with 8 bases in the middle. The CDR3 is CASSIRETYEQYF. The CDR3 bases are TGTGCCAGTAGTATTAGAGAGACCTACGAGCAGTACTTC. Using reference TRBV19 and TRBJ2-7 for the parts outside the CDR3, the full variable domain is DGGITQSPKYLFRKEGQNVTLSCEQNLNHDAMYWYRQDPGQGLRLIYYSQIVNDFQKGDIAEGYSVSREKKESFPLTVTSAQKNPTAFYLCASSIRETYEQYFGPGTRLTVT.

This clone was observed a single time. The chain has TRBV5-1 and TRBJ2-2, with 9 bases aligning to TRBD2. CDR1 is SGHRS, CDR2 YFSETQ, per germline. Trimming took 4 bases from V and 2 from J; bases not matched to a gene: 6. The CDR3 extends over 16 amino acids. In nucleotides, the CDR3 is TGCGCCAGCAGCCCCCCCCTAGCGGGAAACACCGGGGAGCTGTTTTTT. As protein: CASSPPLAGNTGELFF.

This clone has only a few counts. This chain uses TRBV18 with TRBJ1-5; TRBD1 aligns across 9 bases. Germline V gene data show CDR1 as KGHSH and CDR2 as LQKENI. This CDR3 has 14 amino acids. V was pared by 6 bases and J by 6 bases, with 6 bases of the junction left unmatched. This chain's CDR3 is CASSPGQGSQPQHF. CDR3 in DNA: TGTGCCAGCTCCCCTGGACAGGGGTCTCAGCCCCAGCATTTT. Supplemented by reference TRBV18 and TRBJ1-5, the full variable domain reads NAGVMQNPRHLVRRRGQEARLRCSPMKGHSHVYWYRQLPEEGLKFMVYLQKENIIDESGMPKERFSAEFPKEGPSILRIQQVVRGDSAAYFCASSPGQGSQPQHFGDGTRLSIL.

J is TRBJ2-1 and V is TRBV4-3; a weak D match, TRBD1 (6 bases). V was shortened by 0 bases and J by 0 bases, with 12 bases between the two germline ends. Germline V gene data show CDR1 as LGHNA and CDR2 as YSLEER. The CDR3 length is 17 residues. The CDR3 sequence is CASSQDLYRDSYNEQFF. The DNA for the CDR3 is TGCGCCAGCAGCCAAGATTTATACAGGGACTCCTACAATGAGCAGTTCTTC.

This chain connects TRBV6-6 to TRBJ1-2; D possibly corresponds to TRBD1 (6 bases). From germline, CDR1 is MNHNY and CDR2 SVGAGI (reference sequence). CDR3 size: 13 residues. V lost 6 bases and J lost 3, with 11 bases in between. The DNA for the CDR3 is TGTGCCAGCAGACGCAGGGGTGACTATGGCTACACCTTC. Translated, it gives CASRRRGDYGYTF.

V and J are TRBV5-6 and TRBJ1-2; no clear D. Germline V gene sequence: CDR1 SGHDT, CDR2 YYEEEE. V dropped 3 bases and J dropped 4 bases, with 25 bases sitting between them. The CDR3 extends over 18 amino acids. This CDR3 reads CASSSTGLVKAGIYGYTF. DNA of the CDR3: TGTGCCAGCAGCTCTACGGGCCTCGTTAAAGCGGGGATCTATGGCTACACCTTC. Drawing the rest from reference TRBV5-6 and TRBJ1-2, the complete variable domain is DAGVTQSPTHLIKTRGQQVTLRCSPKSGHDTVSWYQQALGQGPQFIFQYYEEEERQRGNFPDRFSGHQFPNYSSELNVNALLLGDSALYLCASSSTGLVKAGIYGYTFGSGTRLTVV.

The rearrangement links TRBV7-6 to TRBJ1-1; 9 bases fit TRBD1. V lost 4 bases and J lost 5; bases outside the gene matches: 5. This CDR3 region has 14 residues. Germline V gene data show CDR1 as SGHVS and CDR2 as FNYEAQ. CDR3 DNA sequence: TGTGCCAGCAGCTCGTACAGGGGGCATACTGAAGCTTTCTTT. Its translation is CASSSYRGHTEAFF. Based on the CDR3 plus reference TRBV7-6 and TRBJ1-1, the full variable domain is GAGVSQSPRYKVTKRGQDVALRCDPISGHVSLYWYRQALGQGPEFLTYFNYEAQQDKSGLPNDRFSAERPEGSISTLTIQRTEQRDSAMYRCASSSYRGHTEAFFGQGTRLTVV.

This chain links TRBV19 with TRBJ2-5; D is possibly TRBD2 (6 bases). Trimming pared 0 bases from V and 5 bases from J, leaving 10 bases between. Germline V lookup: CDR1 LNHDA, CDR2 SQIVND (reference sequence). This CDR3 contains 14 residues. In DNA form, the CDR3 reads TGTGCCAGTAGTATAGAGCGGGGCTCGGAGACCCAGTACTTC. It specifies CASSIERGSETQYF.

The chain combines TRBV7-2 with TRBJ2-1; D call uncertain. Trimming pared 4 bases from V and 10 bases from J, leaving 14 bases between. From germline, CDR1 is SGHTA and CDR2 FQGNSA. This CDR3 region has 13 residues. CDR3: CASSYTFKREQFF. The DNA of the CDR3 is TGTGCCAGCAGCTACACTTTCAAGCGAGAGCAGTTCTTC.

The CDR3 nucleotides read TGTGCCAGCAGCTTAGGGGCAGGGGGCTACGAGCAGTACTTC. Its translation: CASSLGAGGYEQYF. This chain uses TRBV7-2 with TRBJ2-7, with 7 nucleotides matching TRBD1. V gave up 1 base and J gave up 3 bases; unmatched junction bases: 3. Germline V gene sequence: CDR1 SGHTA, CDR2 FQGNSA. The CDR3 consists of 14 residues.

The CDR3: CASSQVTTGGSTDTQYF. DNA for the CDR3: TGCGCCAGCAGCCAAGTGACAACGGGAGGCTCAACAGATACGCAGTATTTT. This chain links TRBV4-3 with TRBJ2-3; TRBD2 matches 7 bases. V was pared by 1 base and J by 3 bases, with 10 bases of the junction left unmatched. The V gene's germline CDR1 is LGHNA and CDR2 YSLEER. The CDR3 covers 17 residues.